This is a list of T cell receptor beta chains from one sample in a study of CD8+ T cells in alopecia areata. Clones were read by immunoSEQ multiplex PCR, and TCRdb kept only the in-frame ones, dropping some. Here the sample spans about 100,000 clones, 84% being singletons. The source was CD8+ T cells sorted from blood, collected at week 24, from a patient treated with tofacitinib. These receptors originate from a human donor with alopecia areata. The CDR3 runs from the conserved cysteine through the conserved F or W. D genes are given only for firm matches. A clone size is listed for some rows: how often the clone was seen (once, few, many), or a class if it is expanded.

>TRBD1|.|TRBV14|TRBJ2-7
TGTGCCAGCAGCCAACCTGCAGGGGGCATCGATTACGAGCAGTACTTC
CASSQPAGGIDYEQYF
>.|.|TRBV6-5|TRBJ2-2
TGTGCCAGCAGTCCCACGGGGTCCGGGGAGCTGTTTTTT
CASSPTGSGELFF
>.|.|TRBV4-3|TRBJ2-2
TGCGCCAGCAGCCAAGATTCGGGCGGATTCACCGGGGAGCTGTTTTTT
CASSQDSGGFTGELFF
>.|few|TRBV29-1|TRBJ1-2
TGCAGCGTTGACGACGGGGTAGATGGCTACACCTTC
CSVDDGVDGYTF
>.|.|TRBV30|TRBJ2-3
TGTGCCTGGAGTGTTGTCGGTAGCACAGATACGCAGTATTTT
CAWSVVGSTDTQYF
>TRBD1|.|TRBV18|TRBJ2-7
TGTGCCAGCTCACCCCCGGGACAGGTCTACGAGCAGTACTTC
CASSPPGQVYEQYF
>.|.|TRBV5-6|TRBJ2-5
TGTGCCAGCAGCTTGGAGGGCAGGGAGCAAGAGACCCAGTACTTC
CASSLEGREQETQYF
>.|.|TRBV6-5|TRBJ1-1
TGTGCCAGCAGCTCTCCAGTAAACACTGAAGCTTTCTTT
CASSSPVNTEAFF
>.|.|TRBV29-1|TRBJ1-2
TGCAGCGTTGTTTCGCAGGGGCTGACGGATGGCTACACCTTC
CSVVSQGLTDGYTF
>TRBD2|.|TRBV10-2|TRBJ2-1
TGCGCCAGCAGTGGAGGACTAGCGGGGGCCTCAAGTCCCTACAATGAGCAGTTCTTC
CASSGGLAGASSPYNEQFF
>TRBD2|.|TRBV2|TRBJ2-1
TGTGCCAGCAGCGTTGTTAGCGGGGGTTTTCTGGAGGAGTTCTTC
CASSVVSGGFLEEFF
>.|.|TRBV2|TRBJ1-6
TGTGCCAGCAGCCAACCCCCTGATTCACCCCTCCACTTT
CASSQPPDSPLHF
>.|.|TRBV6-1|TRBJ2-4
TGTGCCAGCAGTGGAAACATTCAGTACTTC
CASSGNIQYF
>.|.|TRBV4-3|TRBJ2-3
TGCGCCAGCAGCCAAGAATGGAAGGAAGATACGCAGTATTTT
CASSQEWKEDTQYF